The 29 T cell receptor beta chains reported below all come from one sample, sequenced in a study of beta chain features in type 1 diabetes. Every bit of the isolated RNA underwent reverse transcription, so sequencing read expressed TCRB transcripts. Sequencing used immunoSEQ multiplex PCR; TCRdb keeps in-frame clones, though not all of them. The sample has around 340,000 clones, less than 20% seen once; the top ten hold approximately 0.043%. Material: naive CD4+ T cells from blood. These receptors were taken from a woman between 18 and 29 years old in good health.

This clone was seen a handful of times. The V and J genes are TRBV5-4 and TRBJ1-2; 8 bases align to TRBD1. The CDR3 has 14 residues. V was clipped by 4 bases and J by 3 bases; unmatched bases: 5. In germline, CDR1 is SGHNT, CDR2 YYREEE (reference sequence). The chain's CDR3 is CASSIQGVDYGYTF. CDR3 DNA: TGTGCCAGCAGCATACAGGGGGTCGACTATGGCTACACCTTC. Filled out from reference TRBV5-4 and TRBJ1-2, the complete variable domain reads ETGVTQSPTHLIKTRGQQVTLRCSSQSGHNTVSWYQQALGQGPQFIFQYYREEENGRGNFPPRFSGLQFPNYSSELNVNALELDDSALYLCASSIQGVDYGYTFGSGTRLTVV.

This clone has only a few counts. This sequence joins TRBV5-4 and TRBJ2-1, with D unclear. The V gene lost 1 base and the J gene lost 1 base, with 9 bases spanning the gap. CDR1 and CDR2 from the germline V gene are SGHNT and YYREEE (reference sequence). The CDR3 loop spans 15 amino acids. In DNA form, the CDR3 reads TGTGCCAGCAGCTTGCCCAGTGGTTCCTACAATGAGCAGTTCTTC. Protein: CASSLPSGSYNEQFF.

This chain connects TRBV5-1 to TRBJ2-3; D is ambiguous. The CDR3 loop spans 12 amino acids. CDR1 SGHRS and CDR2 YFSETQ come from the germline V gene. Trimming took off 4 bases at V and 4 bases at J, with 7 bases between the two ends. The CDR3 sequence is CASSPPSDTQYF. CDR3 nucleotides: TGCGCCAGCAGCCCCCCCTCAGATACGCAGTATTTT.

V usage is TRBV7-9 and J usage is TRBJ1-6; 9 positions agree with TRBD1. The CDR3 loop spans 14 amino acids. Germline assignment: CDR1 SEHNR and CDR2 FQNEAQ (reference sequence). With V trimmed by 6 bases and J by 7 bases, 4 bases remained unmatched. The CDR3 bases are TGTGCCAGCAGTCTACAGGGGGCAAATTCACCCCTCCACTTT. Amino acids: CASSLQGANSPLHF.

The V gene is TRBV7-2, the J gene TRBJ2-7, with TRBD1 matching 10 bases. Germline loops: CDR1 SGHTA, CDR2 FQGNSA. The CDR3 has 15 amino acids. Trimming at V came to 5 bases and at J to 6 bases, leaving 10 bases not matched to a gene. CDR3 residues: CASSLDRGRLVEQYF. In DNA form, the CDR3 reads TGTGCCAGCAGCCTCGACAGGGGGCGATTGGTCGAGCAGTACTTC.

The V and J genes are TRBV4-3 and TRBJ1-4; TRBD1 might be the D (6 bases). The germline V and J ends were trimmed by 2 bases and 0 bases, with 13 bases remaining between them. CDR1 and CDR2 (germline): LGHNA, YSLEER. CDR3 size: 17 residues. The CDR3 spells CASSQSPGHSTNEKLFF. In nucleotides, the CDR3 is TGCGCCAGCAGCCAATCACCGGGACACTCAACTAATGAAAAACTGTTTTTT.

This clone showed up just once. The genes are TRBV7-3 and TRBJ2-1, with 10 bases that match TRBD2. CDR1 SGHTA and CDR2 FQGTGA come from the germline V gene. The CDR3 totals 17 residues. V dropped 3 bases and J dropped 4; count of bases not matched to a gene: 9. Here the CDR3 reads CASSLSAGGRQYNEQFF. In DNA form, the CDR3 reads TGTGCCAGCAGCTTGTCAGCGGGGGGGCGACAATACAATGAGCAGTTCTTC.

Here the CDR3 reads CASSLPGRQETQYF. For the CDR3, the DNA is TGTGCCAGCAGCTTACCAGGCAGGCAAGAGACCCAGTACTTC. The V call is TRBV11-2, the J call TRBJ2-5; D gene unclear. Germline-derived CDR1 and CDR2 are SGHAT and FQNNGV. CDR3 size: 14 residues. V was trimmed by 2 bases and J by 2 bases, leaving 9 bases between them. Full variable domain (remainder filled in from reference TRBV11-2 and TRBJ2-5): EAGVAQSPRYKIIEKRQSVAFWCNPISGHATLYWYQQILGQGPKLLIQFQNNGVVDDSQLPKDRFSAERLKGVDSTLKIQPAKLEDSAVYLCASSLPGRQETQYFGPGTRLLVL.

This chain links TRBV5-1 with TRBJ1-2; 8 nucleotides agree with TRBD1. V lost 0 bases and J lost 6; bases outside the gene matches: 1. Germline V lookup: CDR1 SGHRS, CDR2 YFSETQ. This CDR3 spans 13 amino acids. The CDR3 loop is CASSLGQGNGYTF. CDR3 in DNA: TGCGCCAGCAGCTTGGGACAGGGGAATGGCTACACCTTC.

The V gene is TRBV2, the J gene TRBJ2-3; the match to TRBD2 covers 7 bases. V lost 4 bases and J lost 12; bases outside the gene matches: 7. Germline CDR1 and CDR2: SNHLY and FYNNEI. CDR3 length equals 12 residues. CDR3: CASSAVTSKQYF. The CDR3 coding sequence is TGTGCCAGCAGTGCAGTGACTAGCAAACAGTATTTT.

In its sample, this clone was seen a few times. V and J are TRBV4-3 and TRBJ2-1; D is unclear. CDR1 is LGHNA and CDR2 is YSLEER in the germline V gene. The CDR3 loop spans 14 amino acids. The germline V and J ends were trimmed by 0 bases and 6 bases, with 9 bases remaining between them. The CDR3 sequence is CASSQESSRNEQFF. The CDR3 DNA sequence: TGCGCCAGCAGCCAAGAATCCTCTCGCAATGAGCAGTTCTTC.

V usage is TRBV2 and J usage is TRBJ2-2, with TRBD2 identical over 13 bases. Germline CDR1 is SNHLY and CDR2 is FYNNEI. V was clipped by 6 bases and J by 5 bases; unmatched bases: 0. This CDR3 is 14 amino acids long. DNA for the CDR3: TGTGCCAGCAGGGGACTAGCGGGGACCGGGGAGCTGTTTTTT. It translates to CASRGLAGTGELFF.

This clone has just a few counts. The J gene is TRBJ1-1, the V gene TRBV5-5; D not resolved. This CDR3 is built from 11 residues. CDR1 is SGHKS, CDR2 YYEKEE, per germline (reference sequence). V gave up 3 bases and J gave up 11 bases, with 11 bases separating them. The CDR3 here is CASSSQWSAFF. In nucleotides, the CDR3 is TGTGCCAGCAGCTCACAATGGAGCGCTTTCTTT. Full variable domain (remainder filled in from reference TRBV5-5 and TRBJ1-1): DAGVTQSPTHLIKTRGQQVTLRCSPISGHKSVSWYQQVLGQGPQFIFQYYEKEERGRGNFPDRFSARQFPNYSSELNVNALLLGDSALYLCASSSQWSAFFGQGTRLTVV.

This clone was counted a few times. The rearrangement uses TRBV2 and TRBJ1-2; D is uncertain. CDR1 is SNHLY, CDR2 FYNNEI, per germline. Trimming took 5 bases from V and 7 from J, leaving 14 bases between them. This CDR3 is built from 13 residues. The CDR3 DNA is TGTGCCAGCAGTTCCCGGGGAGTAGCTGGCTACACCTTC. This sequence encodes CASSSRGVAGYTF.

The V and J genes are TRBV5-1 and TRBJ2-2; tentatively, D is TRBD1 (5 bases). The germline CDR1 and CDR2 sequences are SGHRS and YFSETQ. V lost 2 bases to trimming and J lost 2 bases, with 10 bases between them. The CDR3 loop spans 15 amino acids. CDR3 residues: CASSLQVLNTGELFF. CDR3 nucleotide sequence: TGCGCCAGCAGCTTACAGGTTTTAAACACCGGGGAGCTGTTTTTT.

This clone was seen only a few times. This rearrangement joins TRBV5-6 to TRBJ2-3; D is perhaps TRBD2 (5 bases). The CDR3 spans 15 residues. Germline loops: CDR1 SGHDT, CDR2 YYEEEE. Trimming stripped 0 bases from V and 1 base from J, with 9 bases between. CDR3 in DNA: TGTGCCAGCAGCTTGGTTGGACTCGGCACAGATACGCAGTATTTT. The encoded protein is CASSLVGLGTDTQYF.

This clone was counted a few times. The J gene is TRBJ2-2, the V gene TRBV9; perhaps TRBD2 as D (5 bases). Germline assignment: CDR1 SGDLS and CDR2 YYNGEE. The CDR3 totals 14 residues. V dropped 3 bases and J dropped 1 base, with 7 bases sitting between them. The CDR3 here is CASSAGENTGELFF. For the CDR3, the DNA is TGTGCCAGCAGCGCCGGGGAGAACACCGGGGAGCTGTTTTTT.

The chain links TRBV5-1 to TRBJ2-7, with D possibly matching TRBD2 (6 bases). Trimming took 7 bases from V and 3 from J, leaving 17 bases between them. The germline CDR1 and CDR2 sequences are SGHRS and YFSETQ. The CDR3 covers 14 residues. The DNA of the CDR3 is TGCGCCAGCCGGGCGGGGAGTGGGAGCTACGAGCAGTACTTC. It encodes CASRAGSGSYEQYF.

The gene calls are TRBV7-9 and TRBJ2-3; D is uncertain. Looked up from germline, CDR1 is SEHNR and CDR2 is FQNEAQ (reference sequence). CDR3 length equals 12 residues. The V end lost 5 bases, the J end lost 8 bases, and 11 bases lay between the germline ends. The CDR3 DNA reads TGTGCCAGCAGCCCTCTAGAGGCTACGCAGTATTTT. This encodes CASSPLEATQYF.

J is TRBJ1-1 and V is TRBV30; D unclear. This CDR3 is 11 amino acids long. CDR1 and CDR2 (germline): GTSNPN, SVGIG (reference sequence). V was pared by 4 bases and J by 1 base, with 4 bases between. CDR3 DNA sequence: TGTGCCTGGAACAAGAACACTGAAGCTTTCTTT. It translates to CAWNKNTEAFF.

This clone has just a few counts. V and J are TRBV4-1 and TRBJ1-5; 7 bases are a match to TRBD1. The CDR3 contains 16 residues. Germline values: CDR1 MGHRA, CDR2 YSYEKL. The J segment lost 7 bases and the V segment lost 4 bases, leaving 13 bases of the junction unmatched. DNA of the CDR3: TGCGCCAGCAGCCGTTCTCTGTACAGGGGTTCCCAGCCCCAGCATTTT. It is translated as CASSRSLYRGSQPQHF.

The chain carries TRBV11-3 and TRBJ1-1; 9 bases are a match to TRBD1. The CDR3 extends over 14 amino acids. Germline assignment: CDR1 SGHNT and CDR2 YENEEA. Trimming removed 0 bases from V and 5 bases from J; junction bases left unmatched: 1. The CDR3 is CASSLEGTGTEAFF. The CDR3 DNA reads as TGTGCCAGCAGCTTAGAAGGGACAGGGACTGAAGCTTTCTTT.

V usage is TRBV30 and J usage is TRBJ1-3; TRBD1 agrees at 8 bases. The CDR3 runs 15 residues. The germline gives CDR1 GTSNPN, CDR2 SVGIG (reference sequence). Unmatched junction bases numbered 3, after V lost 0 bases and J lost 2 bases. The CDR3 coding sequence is TGTGCCTGGAGTGTTGCAGGGGGCCCTGGAAACACCATATATTTT. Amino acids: CAWSVAGGPGNTIYF.

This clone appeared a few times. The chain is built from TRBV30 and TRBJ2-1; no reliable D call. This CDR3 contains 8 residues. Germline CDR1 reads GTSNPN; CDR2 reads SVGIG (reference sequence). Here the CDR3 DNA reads TGTGGAGCCAATGAGCAGTTCTTC. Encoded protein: CGANEQFF.

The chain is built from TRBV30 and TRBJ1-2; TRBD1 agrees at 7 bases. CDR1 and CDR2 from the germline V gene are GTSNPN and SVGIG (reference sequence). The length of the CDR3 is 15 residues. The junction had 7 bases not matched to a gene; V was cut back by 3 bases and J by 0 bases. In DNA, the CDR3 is TGTGCCTGGAGCTATGGGACAGCCGCTAACTATGGCTACACCTTC. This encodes CAWSYGTAANYGYTF.

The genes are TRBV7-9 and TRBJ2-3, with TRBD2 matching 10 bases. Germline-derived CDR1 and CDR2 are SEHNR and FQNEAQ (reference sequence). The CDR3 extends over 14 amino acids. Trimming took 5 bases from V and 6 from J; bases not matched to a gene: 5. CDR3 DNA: TGTGCCAGCAGCCAGCGGGGGGGCCATGATACGCAGTATTTT. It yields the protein CASSQRGGHDTQYF.

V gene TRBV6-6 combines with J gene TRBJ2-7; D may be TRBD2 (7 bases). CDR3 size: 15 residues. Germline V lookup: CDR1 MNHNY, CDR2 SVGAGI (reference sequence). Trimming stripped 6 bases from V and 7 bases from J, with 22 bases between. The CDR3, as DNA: TGTGCCAGCAGAGGGAGGGGCAGGGGATCGGAGGAGCAGTACTTC. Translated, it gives CASRGRGRGSEEQYF.

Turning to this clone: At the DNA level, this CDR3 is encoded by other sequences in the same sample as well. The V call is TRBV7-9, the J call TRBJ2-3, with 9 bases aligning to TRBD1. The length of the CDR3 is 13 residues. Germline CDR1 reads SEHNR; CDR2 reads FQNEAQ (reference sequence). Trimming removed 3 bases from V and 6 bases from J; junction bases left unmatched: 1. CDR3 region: CASSFTGGDTQYF. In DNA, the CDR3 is TGTGCCAGCAGCTTTACAGGGGGCGATACGCAGTATTTT.

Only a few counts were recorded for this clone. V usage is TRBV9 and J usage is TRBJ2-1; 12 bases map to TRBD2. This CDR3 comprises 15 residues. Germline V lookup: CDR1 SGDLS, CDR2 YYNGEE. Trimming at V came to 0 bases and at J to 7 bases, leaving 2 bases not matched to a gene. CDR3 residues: CASSVVGTSGNEQFF. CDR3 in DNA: TGTGCCAGCAGCGTAGTCGGGACTAGCGGGAATGAGCAGTTCTTC. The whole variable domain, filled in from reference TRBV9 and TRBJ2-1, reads DSGVTQTPKHLITATGQRVTLRCSPRSGDLSVYWYQQSLDQGLQFLIQYYNGEERAKGNILERFSAQQFPDLHSELNLSSLELGDSALYFCASSVVGTSGNEQFFGPGTRLTVL.